Listed here is a single TCR beta chain. This clonotype occurred many times. The antigen this receptor binds is unknown. No clone much larger than this one lies a single base away; base qualities are absent. Amplification of TCR beta CDR3 regions was carried out from RNA transcripts. A first-round RT-PCR of the TCR CDR3 used the HTBI primer set with the Qiagen OneStep RT-PCR kit. Libraries were constructed in a second round of multiplex PCR, after which size selection and purification were performed. Paired-end sequencing of the libraries was performed with 100 bp reads on an Illumina HiSeq2000. In the paper's pipeline: SOAPnuke was used to process the raw data, removing reads that contained adapters or uncalled bases, had a mean Phred below 15, or lacked an exact match to the constant primer or identifier. High-quality paired reads were merged using COPE v1.2.5, and each unique nucleotide sequence was defined as a clonotype. MiTCR v1.1 was used to align the clonotypes against IMGT TRBV, TRBD and TRBJ reference segments. Only V-J combinations with frequency above 0.0001, covering 99% to 99.2% of repertoires, were analysed. A TCS score was defined as the ratio of F50 (clonal expansion) to E x V (chaos), with BLOSUM62-based TCRdist applied between CDR3 peptides within each V-J. Welch's t-statistics and random forest reduced 500 to 550 V-J features to 13, which were used in a naive Bayes classifier (R e1071). TCRdb reprocessed the public reads (quality trimming at Q25 with fastp, clone calling with MiXCR) and kept in-frame beta chains. Rows are combined by CDR3 protein, so each entry shows the most common genes and DNA. The V and J calls shown here were made by TCRdb, not taken from the authors' results. This sample holds some 300,000 distinct CDR3 sequences; 10% to 15% were observed only once. The top ten clonotypes cover 6.5% to 10% of the sample.

Trimming at the junction amounts to 1 base on V and 5 bases on J, and the germline ends lie 13 bases apart. CDR1 SGHTA and CDR2 FQGNSA are derived from the germline V gene. There are 15 amino acids in the CDR3, from cysteine to phenylalanine inclusive. Only the CDR3 region is kept as DNA, spanning 45 bases read in frame from base 1. The data were obtained in a study of T cells in Graves' hyperthyroidism and ophthalmopathy (dated by TCRdb to the late 2010s). Background on the whole study: Peripheral blood was sampled at the time of initial diagnosis, prior to any treatment. TCR V-J signatures able to tell the groups apart were searched for in a discovery cohort of 95 to 100 patients, of whom around 42 had Graves' ophthalmopathy and roughly 59 had stable Graves' hyperthyroidism. Once sampling was done, hyperthyroidism patients were given methimazole at a starting dose of 30 mg daily, whereas ophthalmopathy patients were given high-dose intravenous methylprednisolone. Prospective prediction of ophthalmopathy was tested in an independent validation cohort of fewer than 20 hyperthyroidism patients and 15 to 17 patients who later progressed to ophthalmopathy. TCR Vbeta CDR3 sequencing of 130 to 150 peripheral blood samples (under 45 ophthalmopathy, about 75 hyperthyroidism and some 17 progressor patients) is reported in the paper. The 95 to 100 discovery patients were divided at random into training and test sets in a 7:3 ratio. In about 6 Graves' hyperthyroidism patients, the study also compared T-cell repertoires from thyroid tissue with T-cell repertoires from blood.

The full study reports these points: Most expanded thyroid clonotypes (frequency above 0.001) were also found in blood, which suggests that blood repertoires may mirror thyroid immune responses. In validation, progression to ophthalmopathy was predicted by the model with more than 65% sensitivity and roughly 76% specificity, a median of approximately 6.5 months before onset. No statistical method was used to fix the sample size in advance, and group allocation was not hidden from the investigators. In cross-validation, a model built on a 13 V-J signature told ophthalmopathy apart from stable hyperthyroidism with over 85% sensitivity and around 83% specificity, and in testing the same model reached 80%/75%.

Hyperthyroidism patients were newly diagnosed, with disease duration under 2 months, and aged 18 to 65 years. Any patient with an uncontrolled infection, another autoimmune disease, pregnancy or lactation was excluded. Diagnoses relied on clinical symptoms, serum thyroxine and TRAb, thyroid ultrasound and orbital computed tomography. Blood from progressor patients was collected at the time of first diagnosis with hyperthyroidism, before any ophthalmopathy symptoms had appeared. Ficoll-Paque density gradient centrifugation was used to isolate PBMCs from about 9.4 ml of fresh peripheral blood. Progressor patients were initially diagnosed with Graves' hyperthyroidism and developed ophthalmopathy during follow-up. Total RNA was extracted using Trizol reagent, and RNA quality was assessed on an Agilent 2100 Bioanalyzer.

The V gene is TRBV7-2 and the J gene is TRBJ2-3, with the D gene possibly TRBD1 or TRBD2, each one fitting 7 bases. Sequenced material: blood. The clonotype was recovered from a woman aged 25-40 years with Graves' hyperthyroidism that later progressed to Graves' ophthalmopathy. The CDR3 here reads CASSLDGRGGDTQYF. DNA sequence: TGTGCCAGCAGCTTAGACGGCAGGGGGGGAGATACGCAGTATTTT.